Reported below is one T cell receptor beta chain. Its cognate antigen is unknown. The data were taken from a study of blood T cell dynamics during melanoma immunotherapy. For the study at large: Metastatic melanoma patients received first-line pembrolizumab or nivolumab plus ipilimumab. Study findings and constraints: Cell-free DNA CDR3 sequences most resembled the immune-effector CD8+ subset, which was also most clonal.

As to time point: pre-treatment baseline. Samples come from before therapy and from week 3 after the first blockade cycle. CDR3 length equals 14 residues. Trimming took 5 bases from V and 4 from J; bases not matched to a gene: 6. The germline V gene has CDR1 MNHEY and CDR2 SMNVEV (reference sequence). Each sorted CD8+ T cell subset had its entire DNA loaded. Assay: immunoSEQ multiplex PCR; the TCRdb copy retains only in-frame clones and omits some. Altogether about 4,700 clones are present, just over 95% being singletons, with the ten largest covering approximately 1.2%. The J gene is TRBJ1-1, the V gene TRBV27; 8 nucleotides agree with TRBD1. The source is a human donor with melanoma. This specimen was effector memory CD8+ T cells from blood, taken from a patient treated with checkpoint blockade. CDR3 amino acids: CASSPATGGTEAFF. DNA for the CDR3: TGTGCCAGCAGTCCAGCCACAGGGGGCACTGAAGCTTTCTTT.